A selection of T cell receptor beta chains follows, all from one sample in a study of cytomegalovirus exposure and HLA in healthy donors. TCRdb's table, derived via immunoSEQ multiplex PCR, lists solely in-frame clones and lacks some. Recorded for this sample: around 130,000 clones. Sequencing used PBMCs. Receptor source: a woman in her 40s in good health and CMV-seronegative. The CDR3 runs from the conserved cysteine through the conserved F or W. The order of the fields is CDR3 protein, CDR3 DNA, V gene, J gene, D gene. A D gene is named only where the DNA matches it firmly.

CDR3aa: CASSLEDGMNTEAFF; CDR3nt: TGTGCCAGCAGCCTCGAGGACGGGATGAACACTGAAGCTTTCTTT; v_gene: TRBV9; j_gene: TRBJ1-1; d_gene: .
CDR3aa: CASSFWTRGTGELFF; CDR3nt: TGTGCCAGCAGCTTTTGGACCCGGGGCACCGGGGAGCTGTTTTTT; v_gene: TRBV7-2; j_gene: TRBJ2-2; d_gene: .
CDR3aa: CASSRGQGIETQYF; CDR3nt: TGTGCTAGCAGCCGGGGACAGGGTATAGAGACCCAGTACTTC; v_gene: TRBV7-7; j_gene: TRBJ2-5; d_gene: TRBD1
CDR3aa: CASSSIRPEQYF; CDR3nt: TGTGCCAGCAGTTCCATCAGGCCGGAGCAGTACTTC; v_gene: TRBV28; j_gene: TRBJ2-7; d_gene: .
CDR3aa: CASSLGLSSTDTQYF; CDR3nt: TGCGCCAGCAGCTTGGGACTGTCTAGCACAGATACGCAGTATTTT; v_gene: TRBV5-1; j_gene: TRBJ2-3; d_gene: .
CDR3aa: CASSFSGAGELFF; CDR3nt: TGTGCCAGCAGCTTTAGCGGGGCCGGGGAGCTGTTTTTT; v_gene: TRBV7-3; j_gene: TRBJ2-2; d_gene: TRBD2
CDR3aa: CASSLQENQPQHF; CDR3nt: TGTGCCAGCAGCTTACAGGAAAATCAGCCCCAGCATTTT; v_gene: TRBV7-2; j_gene: TRBJ1-5; d_gene: .
CDR3aa: CAISAGGRGYTF; CDR3nt: TGTGCTATATCCGCAGGGGGTCGGGGCTACACCTTC; v_gene: TRBV12-5; j_gene: TRBJ1-2; d_gene: TRBD1
CDR3aa: CASSRTGGGQPQHF; CDR3nt: TGTGCCAGCAGTCGGACAGGGGGAGGACAGCCCCAGCATTTT; v_gene: TRBV6-6; j_gene: TRBJ1-5; d_gene: TRBD1
CDR3aa: CASSPTLRAGNTGELFF; CDR3nt: TGTGCCAGCAGCCCTACTCTGAGGGCGGGAAACACCGGGGAGCTGTTTTTT; v_gene: TRBV5-4; j_gene: TRBJ2-2; d_gene: .
CDR3aa: CASSLEQDRGHAGYTF; CDR3nt: TGTGCCAGCAGTTTAGAACAGGACAGGGGCCATGCTGGCTACACCTTC; v_gene: TRBV28; j_gene: TRBJ1-2; d_gene: TRBD1
CDR3aa: CASSAVGRGFFF; CDR3nt: TGTGCCAGCAGTGCCGTCGGAAGGGGGTTTTTCTTT; v_gene: TRBV6-1; j_gene: TRBJ1-1; d_gene: .
CDR3aa: CASSSETGGYNEQFF; CDR3nt: TGCGCCAGCAGCTCAGAGACAGGTGGATACAATGAGCAGTTCTTC; v_gene: TRBV5-1; j_gene: TRBJ2-1; d_gene: .
CDR3aa: CASSSGDPRWNEKLFF; CDR3nt: TGTGCCAGCAGCTCAGGCGATCCACGGTGGAATGAAAAACTGTTTTTT; v_gene: TRBV7-2; j_gene: TRBJ1-4; d_gene: .
CDR3aa: CASSRDTDFEAFF; CDR3nt: TGTGCCAGCAGTCGGGACACCGACTTTGAAGCTTTCTTT; v_gene: TRBV2; j_gene: TRBJ1-1; d_gene: .
CDR3aa: CASSRFRDRRTPEAFF; CDR3nt: TGTGCCAGCAGCAGGTTCCGGGACAGGCGAACTCCTGAAGCTTTCTTT; v_gene: TRBV21-1; j_gene: TRBJ1-1; d_gene: .
CDR3aa: CASSFGENYSPLHF; CDR3nt: TGCGCCAGCAGCTTCGGTGAAAATTATTCACCCCTCCACTTT; v_gene: TRBV5-1; j_gene: TRBJ1-6; d_gene: .
CDR3aa: CASSVGTPDEQYF; CDR3nt: TGTGCCAGTAGTGTCGGGACACCCGACGAGCAGTACTTC; v_gene: TRBV19; j_gene: TRBJ2-7; d_gene: .
CDR3aa: CASSLALNTGELFF; CDR3nt: TGTGCCAGCAGCTTAGCCCTCAACACCGGGGAGCTGTTTTTT; v_gene: TRBV7-2; j_gene: TRBJ2-2; d_gene: .
CDR3aa: CASSSGTSISTDTQYF; CDR3nt: TGTGCCAGCAGCAGCGGGACTAGCATAAGCACAGATACGCAGTATTTT; v_gene: TRBV5-8; j_gene: TRBJ2-3; d_gene: TRBD2
CDR3aa: CASSLSPWTVLTGELFF; CDR3nt: TGTGCCAGTAGTCTTTCCCCTTGGACAGTTCTAACCGGGGAGCTGTTTTTT; v_gene: TRBV19; j_gene: TRBJ2-2; d_gene: .
CDR3aa: CASSPGLPDTDTQYF; CDR3nt: TGTGCCAGCAGCCCGGGACTACCCGACACAGATACGCAGTATTTT; v_gene: TRBV7-3; j_gene: TRBJ2-3; d_gene: TRBD2
CDR3aa: CASSPGGRVNYGYTF; CDR3nt: TGTGCCAGCAGCCCCGGTGGGCGGGTTAACTATGGCTACACCTTC; v_gene: TRBV28; j_gene: TRBJ1-2; d_gene: .
CDR3aa: CASRLGQGYGNTIYF; CDR3nt: TGTGCCAGCAGGCTCGGACAGGGATATGGAAACACCATATATTTT; v_gene: TRBV6-1; j_gene: TRBJ1-3; d_gene: TRBD1
CDR3aa: CASSVDGRPYSNQPQHF; CDR3nt: TGTGCCAGCAGCGTAGACGGCAGGCCGTATAGCAATCAGCCCCAGCATTTT; v_gene: TRBV9; j_gene: TRBJ1-5; d_gene: .
CDR3aa: CASSEVLSGTGELFF; CDR3nt: TGTGCCAGCAGTGAAGTTCTTAGCGGCACCGGGGAGCTGTTTTTT; v_gene: TRBV2; j_gene: TRBJ2-2; d_gene: .
CDR3aa: CAISPGGASGNTIYF; CDR3nt: TGTGCCATCAGTCCGGGGGGGGCCTCTGGAAACACCATATATTTT; v_gene: TRBV10-3; j_gene: TRBJ1-3; d_gene: .
CDR3aa: CASRGGQGNTEAFF; CDR3nt: TGCGCCAGCAGGGGTGGACAGGGGAACACTGAAGCTTTCTTT; v_gene: TRBV10-2; j_gene: TRBJ1-1; d_gene: TRBD1
CDR3aa: CASSVAIQNYGYTF; CDR3nt: TGTGCCAGCAGCGTAGCCATTCAGAACTATGGCTACACCTTC; v_gene: TRBV9; j_gene: TRBJ1-2; d_gene: .
CDR3aa: CASSLELRDRGTEAFF; CDR3nt: TGTGCCAGCAGCCTGGAACTCCGGGACAGGGGAACTGAAGCTTTCTTT; v_gene: TRBV7-2; j_gene: TRBJ1-1; d_gene: TRBD1
CDR3aa: CATSRDGAAVAGGEDTQYF; CDR3nt: TGTGCCACCAGCAGAGATGGTGCGGCGGTAGCGGGGGGTGAAGATACGCAGTATTTT; v_gene: TRBV15; j_gene: TRBJ2-3; d_gene: TRBD2
CDR3aa: CASSPGQGNSPLHF; CDR3nt: TGTGCCAGCAGCCCGGGACAGGGAAATTCACCCCTCCACTTT; v_gene: TRBV7-8; j_gene: TRBJ1-6; d_gene: TRBD1
CDR3aa: CASSLVAYGYTF; CDR3nt: TGTGCCAGCAGCTTAGTGGCCTATGGCTACACCTTC; v_gene: TRBV7-2; j_gene: TRBJ1-2; d_gene: .
CDR3aa: CASKSDRLNTEAFF; CDR3nt: TGTGCCAGCAAATCCGACAGGCTGAACACTGAAGCTTTCTTT; v_gene: TRBV25-1; j_gene: TRBJ1-1; d_gene: .
CDR3aa: CASSYSAGRGYTF; CDR3nt: TGTGCCAGCAGTTACTCTGCAGGGCGGGGCTACACCTTC; v_gene: TRBV6-5; j_gene: TRBJ1-2; d_gene: .
CDR3aa: CASSLAGGLGETQYF; CDR3nt: TGTGCCAGCAGCTTGGCCGGGGGGCTGGGGGAGACCCAGTACTTC; v_gene: TRBV5-5; j_gene: TRBJ2-5; d_gene: .
CDR3aa: CASSDIVAGNTEAFF; CDR3nt: TGTGCCAGCAGTGATATCGTGGCGGGGAACACTGAAGCTTTCTTT; v_gene: TRBV25-1; j_gene: TRBJ1-1; d_gene: .
CDR3aa: CASSLSMGQGNSPLHF; CDR3nt: TGTGCCAGCAGTTTATCAATGGGACAGGGTAATTCACCCCTCCACTTT; v_gene: TRBV28; j_gene: TRBJ1-6; d_gene: TRBD1